This T cell receptor beta chain was sequenced in a study of naive and memory T cell subsets. Study results and caveats: Each distinct alpha or beta sequence counts as one clonotype. A few larger clonotypes appeared in naive repertoires, especially CD8, possibly memory cells re-expressing CD45RA.

This clonotype was found many times. Its antigen is not identified. V lost 5 bases to trimming and J lost 8 bases; unmatched junction nucleotides: 9. Germline assignment: CDR1 LNHNV and CDR2 YYDKDF (reference sequence). The CDR3 covers 15 residues. Both TRBC1 and TRBC2 were covered by a beta constant-region primer of two equimolar oligonucleotides. Four rounds of PCR amplified the ligated cDNA using nested alpha and beta constant-region primers plus SP2. The cDNA 3' end received a ligated single-stranded oligonucleotide carrying the SP2 primer and a 12-nucleotide UMI. TCRdb analysed the UMI-ligation and nested PCR reads with MiXCR anew, one entry per CDR3 protein. The sample holds 85,000 to 130,000 distinct CDR3 sequences, approximately 14% seen once. CD4+ T cell IFNgamma after overnight CMV lysate exposure gave donor CMV status.

Sample: naive CD8+ T cells from blood. The clonotype comes from a human donor in good health. The chain employs TRBV15 and TRBJ2-1; 10 nucleotides match TRBD1. The CDR3 coding sequence is TGTGCCACCAGCCAAGACAGGGGGCATTTCTATGAGCAGTTCTTC. Translated: CATSQDRGHFYEQFF.